This T cell receptor beta chain was retrieved from a study of T cell responses to AZD1222 COVID-19 vaccine. Overall study results and limits: Repertoires were obtained solely post-peak T cell response.

Data came from immunoSEQ multiplex PCR; TCRdb stores just in-frame clones and leaves some out. The sample holds around 130,000 clones, about 93% seen once. A note on this clone: Its antigen remains unidentified.

CDR3 length equals 14 residues. From germline, CDR1 is MGHRA and CDR2 YSYEKL. V was shortened by 5 bases and J by 6 bases, with 15 bases between the two germline ends. This specimen consisted of peripheral blood, obtained on day 0 of AZD1222 vaccination. The sequence was obtained from an adult in good health. V is TRBV4-1 and J is TRBJ2-3; possible D gene TRBD1, 7 bases. CDR3 in amino acids: CASSSLRGVDTQYF. DNA of the CDR3: TGCGCCAGCAGCTCCCTCAGGGGGGTCGATACGCAGTATTTT.